Below, one T cell receptor beta chain is given with its context. The specificity of this receptor is unknown. No per-base quality is available; no much larger clone lies one base away. The CDR3 regions of human TCRbeta chains were subjected to immunosequencing. The authors processed their data as follows. Repertoire TCRs were checked for matches against a reference library of SARS-CoV-2-specific TCRs that had been generated using the MIRA antigen-specificity platform. Breadth meant the fraction of unique TCRs that were SARS-CoV-2-associated, whereas depth meant the fraction of total T cells that were SARS-CoV-2-associated. Using the MIRA data, every spike-specific TCR was mapped to the spike region that the TCR reacted to and assigned to either a CD4 or a CD8 class. Log10-transformed breadth and depth values were compared by one-way ANOVA with Sidak's multiple comparisons tests. This is the immuneACCESS table as TCRdb keeps it, with only in-frame sequences that have V and J called. A part of the clones is gone; compared with another copy, unresolved V genes explain less than half, and the rest is unexplained. D and trimming were read from the DNA, whereas the V and J calls and clone size are those reported in that table. The table for this sample lists about 35,000 clones; less than 90% of them were counted only once. The ten largest clonotypes hold 6.8% of the sample.

This record comes from a study of T cell responses to AZD1222 COVID-19 vaccine (dated by TCRdb to the early 2020s). A note on the overall study: AZD1222 recipients with second doses at about 4 weeks or about 12 weeks were pooled, because spike-specific TCR depth and breadth did not differ between schedules. Enrollment into the trials was organized by age into subgroups of 18-55, 56-69 and 70-plus years, and those subgroups contained approximately 150, 30 and 60 TCR-sequenced participants, respectively. TCR sequencing covered 233 trial participants: around 210 given two doses of AZD1222 and 26 given two doses of MenACWY control vaccine. Broad study findings and their caveats: After two AZD1222 doses, spike-specific TCR breadth and depth were significantly higher than at day 0 and than in MenACWY recipients. Conclusions about previously exposed vaccinees were limited because only six AZD1222 recipients were SARS-CoV-2 seropositive at baseline. Epitopes outside the regions mutated in the B.1.351 and B.1.1.7 variants were reportedly recognized by nearly half of the unique spike-specific TCRs. Because no day 14 peak-response samples were available, repertoires were characterized only after the peak T cell response. Participants were mostly white British, with more females than males. The authors suggested clonal diversity may have been underestimated. The 56-69-year group was small, and its depth increase did not reach significance, likely because of low power. The vaccine-associated CD4 TCRs covered the entire spike protein, and the dominant responses fell in regions 160-218 and 743-854.

The time point label here, explained by the study, means: baseline before first vaccination. The vaccinee samples were drawn from two UK trials, COV001 and COV002, one of which was a single-blind randomized controlled phase 2/3 trial testing AZD1222 (ChAdOx1 nCoV-19) in healthy adults. Trial participant PBMC samples were collected at day 0 and day 28 after the second dose for TCRbeta chain sequencing. This sequence was found in an adult in good health. This sample comprised peripheral blood, obtained on day 0 of AZD1222 vaccination.

The nucleotides read TGTGCCAGCAGCGCCTCACTAGCGGCGAACACCGGGGAGCTGTTTTTT. This codes for CASSASLAANTGELFF. Recombination linked TRBV13 to TRBJ2-2; 8 of the junction bases match TRBD2. After removal of 5 bases from V and 0 bases from J, the junction retains 5 bases not matched to a gene. The CDR3 covers 16 residues, taking in both the cysteine and the phenylalanine. The sequence is cut down to CDR3 DNA, 48 bases in frame from base 1. As encoded in the germline V gene (reference sequence), CDR1 is PRHDT while CDR2 is FYEKMQ.